The 27 T cell receptor beta chains listed next were all sequenced from one sample in a study of cytomegalovirus exposure and HLA in healthy donors (dated by TCRdb to about 2017). The library relied on the immunoSEQ multiplex PCR assay. For the multiplex PCR, a mixture combining 60 forward primers for TCR Vbeta segments and 13 reverse primers for TCR Jbeta segments was used. TCRdb holds this immuneACCESS table with in-frame rearrangements only. Some clones are missing; in checked studies, unresolved V genes explain under half, and the rest has no known cause. This sample holds 200,000 to 300,000 clones; about four fifths were observed only once. Together, the top ten hold 5% to 6% of the sample. Sequencing was carried out using PBMCs. The receptors derive from a woman between 40 and 50 years old in good health and CMV-seropositive.

The chain has TRBV27 and TRBJ2-7; D might be TRBD1 (7 bases). This CDR3 has 20 residues. Germline V gene data show CDR1 as MNHEY and CDR2 as SMNVEV (reference sequence). V shed 5 bases and J shed 2 bases, with 31 bases lying between them. CDR3 in DNA: TGTGCCAGCAGTCCTCGCTCCACGTACCGTGGCAGGGGGGCGACCTACGAGCAGTACTTC. Encoded protein: CASSPRSTYRGRGATYEQYF.

V usage is TRBV11-3 and J usage is TRBJ2-7; 10 bases align to TRBD1. Germline trimming cut 5 bases from V and 6 bases from J; bases unmatched to any gene: 7. CDR3 size: 14 residues. CDR1 and CDR2 (germline): SGHNT, YENEEA. For the CDR3, the DNA is TGTGCCAGCAGCGGGGACAGGGGAGTCGGCGAGCAGTACTTC. This codes for CASSGDRGVGEQYF.

The chain employs TRBV28 and TRBJ1-2; 8 positions match TRBD1. The CDR3 spans 14 residues. Germline V gene sequence: CDR1 MDHEN, CDR2 SYDVKM. The V segment lost 4 bases and the J segment 8 bases; nucleotides outside the gene matches: 9. The CDR3 is CASSWVQGAGGYTF. As DNA, the CDR3 is TGTGCCAGCAGTTGGGTCCAGGGGGCAGGGGGCTACACCTTC.

The chain carries TRBV27 and TRBJ2-5; weak D call: TRBD2 (5 bases). The J call may be mistaken, given a closer DNA end match to TRBJ2-7. CDR1 and CDR2 (germline): MNHEY, SMNVEV (reference sequence). This CDR3 has 15 residues. The CDR3 coding sequence is TGTGCCAGCAGCCCGGCTTTGAGCGGAATTTACGAGCAGTACTTC. Protein sequence: CASSPALSGIYEQYF.

This chain uses TRBV5-1 with TRBJ2-7; 7 bases map to TRBD2. J lost 5 bases, V lost 4 bases, and 6 bases had no gene match. The CDR3 loop spans 13 amino acids. The germline gives CDR1 SGHRS, CDR2 YFSETQ. The DNA of the CDR3 is TGCGCCAGCAGCGCGGGGGTGACGGACGAGCAGTACTTC. Amino acids: CASSAGVTDEQYF.

The rearrangement uses TRBV14 and TRBJ2-5; TRBD2 matches at 8 bases. The germline V gene has CDR1 SGHDN and CDR2 FVKESK. J gave up 3 bases and V 4 bases, and 7 bases lay outside the gene matches. This CDR3 has 15 amino acids. The CDR3 protein is CASSRAGTREETQYF. CDR3 nucleotide sequence: TGTGCCAGCAGCCGAGCCGGGACTAGAGAAGAGACCCAGTACTTC.

The chain employs TRBV6-5 and TRBJ2-6; D perhaps matches TRBD1 (5 bases). Germline values: CDR1 MNHEY, CDR2 SVGAGI. There are 14 residues in the CDR3. V was clipped by 5 bases and J by 3 bases, with 8 bases between them. This CDR3 is CASSQGSGANVLTF. CDR3 nucleotides: TGTGCCAGCAGTCAGGGAAGTGGGGCCAACGTCCTGACTTTC.

The rearrangement links TRBV9 to TRBJ1-1; TRBD1 agrees at 8 bases. CDR3 length: 19 amino acids. Trimming cost V 0 bases and J 1 base; bases outside gene matches: 14. Germline CDR1 SGDLS, CDR2 YYNGEE. The CDR3 DNA follows: TGTGCCAGCAGCGTAGGAGGTGAGGGGCAGGGGGCTAAGAACACTGAAGCTTTCTTT. Its translation: CASSVGGEGQGAKNTEAFF.

This clone was seen a handful of times. The chain links TRBV9 to TRBJ2-7; tentatively, D is TRBD1 (6 bases). V was pared by 4 bases and J by 2 bases, with 13 bases between. Germline-derived CDR1 and CDR2 are SGDLS and YYNGEE. The CDR3 is 14 amino acids. In nucleotides, the CDR3 is TGTGCCAGCAGCCCGCAGGGGCTCACCTACGAGCAGTACTTC. This translates into CASSPQGLTYEQYF. The full variable domain, rest sourced from reference TRBV9 and TRBJ2-7, is DSGVTQTPKHLITATGQRVTLRCSPRSGDLSVYWYQQSLDQGLQFLIQYYNGEERAKGNILERFSAQQFPDLHSELNLSSLELGDSALYFCASSPQGLTYEQYFGPGTRLTVT.

J is TRBJ2-4 and V is TRBV7-2; TRBD2 agrees at 10 bases. The CDR3 extends over 14 amino acids. V shed 1 base, J shed 10 bases, and the junction held 4 bases outside the gene matches. The germline V gene encodes CDR1 SGHTA and CDR2 FQGNSA. The chain's CDR3 is CASSLEASGGIQYF. Here the CDR3 DNA reads TGTGCCAGCAGCTTAGAGGCTAGCGGGGGTATTCAGTACTTC.

This clone was picked up a small number of times. The V call is TRBV20-1, the J call TRBJ1-1; maybe TRBD1 (5 bases). The germline CDR1 and CDR2 sequences are DFQATT and SNEGSKA (reference sequence). V lost 7 bases to trimming and J lost 1 base, with 7 bases between them. The CDR3 extends over 11 amino acids. In DNA form, the CDR3 reads TGCAGTGTTCAGGGGAACACTGAAGCTTTCTTT. Protein sequence: CSVQGNTEAFF.

The table lists this clone with a count of one. CDR3 sequence reads: CASSFYNSGPQETQYF. The DNA for the CDR3 is TGTGCCAGCAGCTTTTATAATAGCGGACCCCAAGAGACCCAGTACTTC. The chain is built from TRBV11-2 and TRBJ2-5, with D possibly being TRBD2 (6 bases). The germline V and J ends were trimmed by 3 bases and 1 base, with 15 bases remaining between them. Germline assignment: CDR1 SGHAT and CDR2 FQNNGV. CDR3 length: 16 residues.

This clone has just one count. The chain uses TRBV19 and TRBJ1-2; 12 nucleotides match TRBD1. CDR1 and CDR2 (germline): LNHDA, SQIVND (reference sequence). There are 17 residues in the CDR3. Unmatched junction bases numbered 10, after V lost 4 bases and J lost 4 bases. CDR3 protein: CASSNRDRGLGIYGYTF. CDR3 nucleotides: TGTGCCAGTAGTAACCGGGACAGGGGGCTTGGGATCTATGGCTACACCTTC. The entire variable domain, with the rest obtained from reference TRBV19 and TRBJ1-2, is as follows: DGGITQSPKYLFRKEGQNVTLSCEQNLNHDAMYWYRQDPGQGLRLIYYSQIVNDFQKGDIAEGYSVSREKKESFPLTVTSAQKNPTAFYLCASSNRDRGLGIYGYTFGSGTRLTVV.

The V call is TRBV7-2, the J call TRBJ2-3, with D maybe TRBD2 (5 bases). V shed 1 base and J shed 4 bases, with 21 bases lying between them. The CDR3 contains 18 residues. Germline-derived CDR1 and CDR2 are SGHTA and FQGNSA. The CDR3 spells CASSLVGTGSRAPDTQYF. DNA of the CDR3: TGTGCCAGCAGCTTAGTCGGCACGGGATCGAGAGCCCCAGATACGCAGTATTTT.

This clone was seen once. J is TRBJ2-3 and V is TRBV28; 7 nucleotides align to TRBD1. This CDR3 spans 15 amino acids. Looked up from germline, CDR1 is MDHEN and CDR2 is SYDVKM. J gave up 0 bases and V 6 bases, and 6 bases lay outside the gene matches. The CDR3 nucleotides are TGTGCCAGCAGGCGACAGGGCTCTAGCACAGATACGCAGTATTTT. Its translation: CASRRQGSSTDTQYF. Based on the CDR3 plus reference TRBV28 and TRBJ2-3, the full variable domain is DVKVTQSSRYLVKRTGEKVFLECVQDMDHENMFWYRQDPGLGLRLIYFSYDVKMKEKGDIPEGYSVSREKKERFSLILESASTNQTSMYLCASRRQGSSTDTQYFGPGTRLTVL.

This chain joins TRBV5-5 and TRBJ1-4; no reliable D call. CDR1 SGHKS and CDR2 YYEKEE come from the germline V gene (reference sequence). This CDR3 region has 14 residues. V lost 0 bases and J lost 7, with 10 bases in between. The CDR3: CASSLEVSGEKLFF. The CDR3 nucleotides are TGTGCCAGCAGCTTGGAGGTATCAGGTGAAAAACTGTTTTTT.

V and J are TRBV7-2 and TRBJ1-2; D is uncertain. Germline assignment: CDR1 SGHTA and CDR2 FQGNSA. This CDR3 region has 14 residues. Trimming shortened V by 7 bases and J by 5 bases, and 17 bases separated the two germline ends. DNA for the CDR3: TGTGCCAGCACTCGCGAGGTGTCATCATATGGCTACACCTTC. It is translated as CASTREVSSYGYTF.

V and J are TRBV6-4 and TRBJ1-1; possible D gene TRBD1, 6 bases. The CDR3 is 14 amino acids. Germline CDR1 MRHNA, CDR2 SNTAGT. V lost 4 bases to trimming and J lost 1 base, with 10 bases between them. This CDR3 reads CASSAQTGNTEAFF. For the CDR3, the DNA is TGTGCCAGCAGTGCCCAGACAGGGAACACTGAAGCTTTCTTT.

The CDR3 region is CASSPNRQYGGLRGNTEAFF. CDR3 nucleotides: TGTGCCAGTAGTCCAAATAGACAGTATGGGGGGTTGAGAGGGAACACTGAAGCTTTCTTT. The genes are TRBV19 and TRBJ1-1; D perhaps matches TRBD1 (5 bases). Germline loops: CDR1 LNHDA, CDR2 SQIVND (reference sequence). This CDR3 is built from 20 residues. The V end was cut by 5 bases, the J end by 1 base, with 29 bases between.

This sequence joins TRBV11-2 and TRBJ2-1, with 8 bases fitting TRBD2. CDR3 size: 17 residues. Trimming at V came to 5 bases and at J to 10 bases, leaving 19 bases not matched to a gene. CDR1 is SGHAT, CDR2 FQNNGV, per germline. CDR3 protein: CASSPRMSSSGGTEQFF. DNA for the CDR3: TGTGCCAGCAGCCCCCGAATGTCATCCAGCGGGGGAACCGAGCAGTTCTTC.

This clone was detected only once. The chain combines TRBV27 with TRBJ1-2; 8 bases line up with TRBD1. Trimming at V came to 3 bases and at J to 6 bases, leaving 3 bases not matched to a gene. Germline V gene data show CDR1 as MNHEY and CDR2 as SMNVEV (reference sequence). The CDR3 length is 13 residues. CDR3 region: CASSFSGGHGYTF. The CDR3 DNA follows: TGTGCCAGCAGTTTCTCAGGGGGCCATGGCTACACCTTC.

The chain uses TRBV6-6 and TRBJ1-5; D is possibly TRBD1 (6 bases). V was shortened by 6 bases and J by 3 bases, with 12 bases between the two germline ends. The CDR3 sequence is 14 residues long. Germline V gives CDR1 MNHNY, CDR2 SVGAGI (reference sequence). This CDR3 reads CASRLGQSNQPQHF. The CDR3 DNA reads as TGTGCCAGCAGACTAGGACAGTCCAATCAGCCCCAGCATTTT.

The J gene is TRBJ2-7, the V gene TRBV2; 8 bases line up with TRBD1. Germline CDR1 and CDR2: SNHLY and FYNNEI. J gave up 2 bases and V 6 bases, and 6 bases lay outside the gene matches. The CDR3 is made up of 14 amino acids. CDR3 in DNA: TGTGCCAGCAGAGCAGGGGGCGTAACCTACGAGCAGTACTTC. Translated, it gives CASRAGGVTYEQYF.

The chain recombines TRBV10-3 with TRBJ1-3, with 8 bases that match TRBD1. The length of the CDR3 is 17 residues. The ends lost 10 bases at V and 2 bases at J; junction bases unmatched: 16. Per germline, CDR1 ENHRY and CDR2 SYGVKD. The CDR3 here is CASMPTETGGPGNTIYF. The CDR3, as DNA: TGTGCCAGCATGCCTACGGAAACAGGGGGTCCTGGAAACACCATATATTTT.

Here the CDR3 DNA reads TGTGCCAGCAGCCAAACTACCGGGGAGCTGTTTTTT. This codes for CASSQTTGELFF. The rearrangement links TRBV5-5 to TRBJ2-2; unclear D gene. In germline, CDR1 is SGHKS, CDR2 YYEKEE (reference sequence). The ends were cut back, 4 bases at V and 5 bases at J, with 6 bases in the middle. The CDR3 is made up of 12 amino acids.

J is TRBJ2-7 and V is TRBV2; D may be TRBD2 (6 bases). Germline loops: CDR1 SNHLY, CDR2 FYNNEI. V was pared by 6 bases and J by 3 bases, with 18 bases between. The CDR3 length is 15 residues. CDR3 loop: CASRAFHPEGYEQYF. The CDR3 coding sequence is TGTGCCAGCAGGGCCTTCCATCCGGAGGGCTACGAGCAGTACTTC.

The chain is built from TRBV7-2 and TRBJ1-5, with D uncertain. V was trimmed by 5 bases and J by 4 bases, leaving 9 bases between them. This CDR3 is built from 13 residues. Germline V gene sequence: CDR1 SGHTA, CDR2 FQGNSA. CDR3 nucleotides: TGTGCCAGCAGCCCCGGGTCAAATCAGCCCCAGCATTTT. This gives the protein CASSPGSNQPQHF.